A single T cell receptor beta chain is shown here with its context. The repertoire was sequenced with immunoSEQ multiplex PCR; TCRdb's copy has only in-frame clones and lacks some. The data show roughly 95,000 clones, over 85% seen once. This sample was taken from a study of control samples from healthy donors and cancer patients. Trimming stripped 2 bases from V and 3 bases from J, with 10 bases between. This CDR3 is 14 amino acids long. CDR1 and CDR2 from the germline V gene are KGHSH and LQKENI. This chain connects TRBV18 to TRBJ1-1; D not resolved. Specimen: blood. The origin of this receptor is a human donor in good health. The donor label of this sample is uncertain. Here the CDR3 DNA reads TGTGCCAGCTCACCAGAGGCGGGATACACTGAAGCTTTCTTT. Protein sequence: CASSPEAGYTEAFF.